This TCR beta chain was sequenced in a study of cytomegalovirus exposure and HLA in healthy donors. Study results and limitations: Reportedly, cytomegalovirus status was diagnosed with high sensitivity and specificity.

This CDR3 spans 14 amino acids. Looked up from germline, CDR1 is SGHRS and CDR2 is YFSETQ. The ends were cut back, 4 bases at V and 0 bases at J, with 11 bases in the middle. With regard to this clone: Antigen: not known.

Repertoires were generated with immunoSEQ multiplex PCR, while TCRdb's copy carries only in-frame clones and drops some. There are about 82,000 clones in the sample; 85% to 95% occur only once, and about 0.68% lies in the top ten. V is TRBV5-1 and J is TRBJ2-7; the D gene is possibly TRBD1 (6 bases). Sequences were obtained from PBMCs. The TCR comes from a man younger than 35 in good health and CMV-seronegative. The CDR3 nucleotides read TGCGCCAGCAGCATGGGGACAAACTCCTACGAGCAGTACTTC. Protein: CASSMGTNSYEQYF.